This T cell receptor (beta chain) was profiled in a study of identical twins. V dropped 0 bases and J dropped 8; count of bases not matched to a gene: 9. CDR3 length equals 18 residues. The V gene's germline CDR1 is ENHRY and CDR2 SYGVKD. On this clonotype: Its antigen remains unidentified.

A single record per CDR3 protein comes from TCRdb applying MiXCR to the 5' RACE reads. The sample shows hundreds of thousands of distinct CDR3 sequences, around 6.1% of them seen only once. Overall study results and limits: Out-of-frame beta sequences exhibited a weaker degree of excess twin sharing. Insertion counts were lower in abundant cord blood beta clonotypes, a trend that memory repertoires did not show.

This TCR was sampled from a man aged 18 to 30 in good health. V is TRBV10-3 and J is TRBJ1-6; 11 positions match TRBD1. Material: naive T cells sorted from blood. CDR3: CAISESLYPGQGDSPLHF. CDR3 bases: TGTGCCATCAGTGAGTCGCTATATCCGGGACAGGGGGATTCACCCCTCCACTTT.